This T cell receptor (beta chain) was recovered during a study of T cells in Graves' hyperthyroidism and ophthalmopathy. Study-level results: In the analysis, a 13 V-J model separated ophthalmopathy from stable hyperthyroidism.

The V end was cut by 0 bases, the J end by 2 bases, with 11 bases between. This CDR3 is built from 16 residues. Germline CDR1 is MNHNY and CDR2 is SVGAGI (reference sequence). This clonotype occurred a few times. Its antigen is unknown. Amplification targeted TCR beta CDR3 regions from RNA transcripts. With the HTBI primer set, the TCR CDR3 went through a first round of RT-PCR. TCRdb fed the multiplex PCR reads into MiXCR, producing one record per CDR3 protein. The table lists approximately 700,000 distinct CDR3 sequences, less than 45% of them singletons. The J gene is TRBJ1-5, the V gene TRBV6-6; possible D gene TRBD1, 5 bases. This clonotype originated in an adult man with Graves' disease, either hyperthyroidism or ophthalmopathy (not recorded which). Specimen: peripheral blood or thyroid tissue (not recorded which). CDR3 protein: CASSYSPGSGNQPQHF. For the CDR3, the DNA is TGTGCCAGCAGTTACTCACCAGGGTCAGGCAATCAGCCCCAGCATTTT.